This T cell receptor beta chain appears in the sequencing data of a study of shared clonotypes between healthy human individuals. On this clone itself: Its antigen is undetermined.

Naive CD8 cells lacked CD45RO and underwent positive selection for CCR7, leaving out terminally differentiated effector memory CD45RA+ cells. TCRdb's table, derived via immunoSEQ multiplex PCR, lists solely in-frame clones and lacks some. The sample lists about 820,000 clones; 80% to 95% were seen once. Findings and limits, study-wide: Shared across a handful of donors were 4% to 6% of the naive CD4 clonotypes.

This sequence originates from a man aged 25-45 years in good health. The sequenced material came from naive CD8+ T cells sorted from blood.

CDR3 amino acids: CASSDPPGLETQYF. In nucleotides, the CDR3 is TGTGCCAGCAGTGACCCACCGGGACTGGAGACCCAGTACTTC. The chain employs TRBV6-4 and TRBJ2-5, with D perhaps TRBD2 (6 bases). CDR3 size: 14 residues. Trimming shortened V by 2 bases and J by 5 bases, and 12 bases separated the two germline ends. Per germline, CDR1 MRHNA and CDR2 SNTAGT.